This TCR beta chain stems from a study of naive and memory T cell subsets. Study-wide results and limits: TCR transcript changes with activation or differentiation may affect this RNA method.

Four PCR rounds used nested alpha and beta constant region primers plus the SP2 primer. Via MiXCR, TCRdb re-called the 5' RACE reads, giving one row per CDR3 protein. This sample has about 48,000 distinct CDR3 sequences; roughly 4.7% occur once, and the top ten carry about 0.8%. The germline gives CDR1 MNHEY, CDR2 SMNVEV (reference sequence). The CDR3 totals 15 residues. Trimming cost V 6 bases and J 2 bases, with 15 bases left between them. This clonotype was recorded at least ten times. The antigen remains undetermined. A UMI-containing oligonucleotide was joined by 3' ligation to the TCR cDNA template.

The genes are TRBV27 and TRBJ2-3; possibly TRBD1 or TRBD2 for D (5 bases each). This receptor was obtained from a female donor in good health. CDR3 nucleotide sequence: TGTGCCAGCAGCCCCTCGGGACGTCCCACAGATACGCAGTATTTT. Protein: CASSPSGRPTDTQYF.